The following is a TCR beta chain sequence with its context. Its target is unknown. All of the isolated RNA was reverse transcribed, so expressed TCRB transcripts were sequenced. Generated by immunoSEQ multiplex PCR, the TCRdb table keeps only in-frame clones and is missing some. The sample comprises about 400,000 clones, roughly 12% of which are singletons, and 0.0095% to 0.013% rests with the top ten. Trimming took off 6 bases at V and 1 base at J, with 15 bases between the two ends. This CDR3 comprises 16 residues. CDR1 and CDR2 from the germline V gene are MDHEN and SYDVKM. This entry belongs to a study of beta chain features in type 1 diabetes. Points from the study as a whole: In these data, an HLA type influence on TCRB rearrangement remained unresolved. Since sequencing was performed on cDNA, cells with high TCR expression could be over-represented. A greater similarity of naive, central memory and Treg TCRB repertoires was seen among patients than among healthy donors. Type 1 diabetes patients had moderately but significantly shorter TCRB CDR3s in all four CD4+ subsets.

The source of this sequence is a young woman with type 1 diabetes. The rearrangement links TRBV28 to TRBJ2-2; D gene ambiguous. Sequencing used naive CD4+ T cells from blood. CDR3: CASSPPGTGNTGELFF. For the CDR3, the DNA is TGTGCCAGCAGCCCCCCGGGTACGGGGAACACCGGGGAGCTGTTTTTT.